The 27 T cell receptor beta chains presented below share a single source sample, sequenced in a study of T cells in Graves' hyperthyroidism and ophthalmopathy. RNA transcripts yielded amplified TCR beta CDR3 regions. HTBI primers were employed in a first-round RT-PCR of the TCR CDR3. TCRdb re-derived calls from the multiplex PCR reads in MiXCR, one entry per CDR3 protein. Of around 490,000 distinct CDR3 sequences listed, 20% are singletons. Sequencing was done on a sample of blood. Every receptor here comes from a man aged 40-49 years with Graves' ophthalmopathy.

V usage is TRBV5-1 and J usage is TRBJ1-3; D ambiguous. This CDR3 has 15 residues. Trimming removed 1 base at V and 0 bases at J, with 8 bases between. The V gene's germline CDR1 is SGHRS and CDR2 YFSETQ. CDR3 amino acids: CASSLSKPSGNTIYF. CDR3 nucleotides: TGCGCCAGCAGCTTGTCGAAACCCTCTGGAAACACCATATATTTT.

The V and J genes are TRBV5-4 and TRBJ1-5; 7 nucleotides match TRBD1. Germline V lookup: CDR1 SGHNT, CDR2 YYREEE (reference sequence). The CDR3 has 14 residues. Trimming took 7 bases from V and 4 from J; bases not matched to a gene: 8. The CDR3 DNA is TGTGCCAGCGGCCTGACAGGGCGAAATCAGCCCCAGCATTTT. This translates into CASGLTGRNQPQHF. Full variable domain (outside the CDR3, taken from reference TRBV5-4 and TRBJ1-5): ETGVTQSPTHLIKTRGQQVTLRCSSQSGHNTVSWYQQALGQGPQFIFQYYREEENGRGNFPPRFSGLQFPNYSSELNVNALELDDSALYLCASGLTGRNQPQHFGDGTRLSIL.

Comment on this clonotype: A much larger clone sits a single nucleotide away, making a read error possible. This rearrangement joins TRBV11-2 to TRBJ1-5, with D unresolved. The CDR3 is made up of 15 amino acids. Germline V lookup: CDR1 SGHAT, CDR2 FQNNGV. The CDR3 nucleotides are TGTGTCAGCAGCTTACAAGGAGGTGGCAATCAGCCCCAGCATTTT. Its translation is CVSSLQGGGNQPQHF.

This clonotype occurred a few times. V and J are TRBV25-1 and TRBJ2-5; D ambiguous. V lost 3 bases and J lost 5, with 13 bases in between. This CDR3 has 14 residues. Germline V gives CDR1 MGHDK, CDR2 SYGVNS. CDR3 amino acids: CASSEWAVGETQYF. CDR3 in DNA: TGTGCCAGCAGTGAGTGGGCGGTGGGGGAGACCCAGTACTTC.

This clonotype has just a few counts. The rearrangement uses TRBV14 and TRBJ2-2, with D perhaps matching TRBD2 (6 bases). The CDR3 spans 13 residues. Trimming took 4 bases from V and 7 from J, leaving 10 bases between them. Per germline, CDR1 SGHDN and CDR2 FVKESK. The DNA for the CDR3 is TGTGCCAGCAGCCGACTAGAAGACGGGGAGCTGTTTTTT. Translated: CASSRLEDGELFF.

This clonotype has ten or more counts. V and J are TRBV2 and TRBJ2-3; TRBD2 is a possible D gene (5 bases). Germline values: CDR1 SNHLY, CDR2 FYNNEI. The CDR3 runs 13 residues. Trimming cost V 6 bases and J 2 bases, with 9 bases left between them. For the CDR3, the DNA is TGTGCCAGCAGGGCCGGACTCACAGATACGCAGTATTTT. The encoded protein is CASRAGLTDTQYF.

This clonotype came up a few times. This chain connects TRBV20-1 to TRBJ2-2, with 8 nucleotides matching TRBD2. Germline CDR1 reads DFQATT; CDR2 reads SNEGSKA (reference sequence). The CDR3 consists of 17 residues. J gave up 6 bases and V 0 bases, and 12 bases lay outside the gene matches. CDR3 region: CSARDLSAGAVPGELFF. Here the CDR3 DNA reads TGCAGTGCTAGAGACCTCTCAGCGGGAGCGGTCCCCGGGGAGCTGTTTTTT.

The J gene is TRBJ2-5, the V gene TRBV24-1; D perhaps matches TRBD1 (6 bases). Germline V CDR1 and CDR2: KGHDR, SFDVKD. The CDR3 contains 14 residues. Between the trimmed V and J ends, which lost 4 bases and 1 base, there was a span of 9 bases. The CDR3 nucleotides are TGTGCCACCAGTGACTCGGACAGCCAAGAGACCCAGTACTTC. Its translation: CATSDSDSQETQYF.

Worth noting for this clonotype: A read error may produce the germline difference seen at one junction end. The chain employs TRBV7-7 and TRBJ2-1; D gene ambiguous. The germline gives CDR1 SSHAT, CDR2 FNYEAQ (reference sequence). The CDR3 is made up of 16 amino acids. DNA of the CDR3: TGTGCTAGCAGCCCTGATCCGGGCTTCGACTACAATGAGCAGTTCTTC. This gives the protein CASSPDPGFDYNEQFF.

This CDR3 is CASRKWDRGWNEQFF. DNA for the CDR3: TGTGCCAGTAGGAAATGGGACAGAGGTTGGAATGAGCAGTTCTTC. This sequence joins TRBV19 and TRBJ2-1, with 7 positions matching TRBD1. J gave up 7 bases and V 6 bases, and 12 bases lay outside the gene matches. The germline CDR1 and CDR2 sequences are LNHDA and SQIVND (reference sequence). The CDR3 has 15 amino acids.

This clonotype appeared many times. The chain employs TRBV6-2 or TRBV6-3 and TRBJ2-5, with 10 bases aligning to TRBD1. V shed 6 bases and J 3 bases; nucleotides not matched to a gene: 4. The germline gives CDR1 MNHEY, CDR2 SVGEGT. The CDR3 spans 14 residues. The CDR3 reads CASRPGQGKETQYF. The CDR3 DNA is TGTGCCAGCAGGCCGGGACAGGGGAAAGAGACCCAGTACTTC.

This clonotype was detected only a few times. J is TRBJ1-4 and V is TRBV12-3 or TRBV12-4; no clear D. Trimming took 0 bases from V and 8 from J, leaving 13 bases between them. This CDR3 is built from 15 residues. The CDR3 DNA reads TGTGCCAGCAGTTTAGCCCTTGGGGTGAGAGAAAAACTGTTTTTT. This codes for CASSLALGVREKLFF.

This clonotype was counted between two and nine times. This rearrangement joins TRBV20-1 to TRBJ2-3; D unresolved. Germline CDR1 and CDR2: DFQATT and SNEGSKA (reference sequence). This CDR3 has 14 residues. V lost 0 bases, J lost 6 bases, and 13 bases lay in between. CDR3: CSARDLGLRDTQYF. The CDR3 region has the DNA TGCAGTGCTAGAGATTTGGGTTTGCGGGATACGCAGTATTTT.

Ten or more counts support this clonotype. The chain recombines TRBV7-6 with TRBJ2-5, with 9 nucleotides matching TRBD1. This CDR3 has 15 amino acids. The V segment lost 5 bases and the J segment 5 bases; nucleotides outside the gene matches: 9. CDR1 is SGHVS, CDR2 FNYEAQ, per germline. DNA for the CDR3: TGTGCCAGCAGCGGGGCGGGGACAGGGCAGGAGACCCAGTACTTC. Protein product: CASSGAGTGQETQYF. The full variable domain, rest sourced from reference TRBV7-6 and TRBJ2-5, is GAGVSQSPRYKVTKRGQDVALRCDPISGHVSLYWYRQALGQGPEFLTYFNYEAQQDKSGLPNDRFSAERPEGSISTLTIQRTEQRDSAMYRCASSGAGTGQETQYFGPGTRLLVL.

The rearrangement links TRBV19 to TRBJ2-1; maybe TRBD2 (6 bases). Looked up from germline, CDR1 is LNHDA and CDR2 is SQIVND (reference sequence). V shed 5 bases and J shed 7 bases, with 18 bases lying between them. This CDR3 has 15 amino acids. CDR3 residues: CASSFWDLGGNEQFF. The CDR3 bases are TGTGCCAGTAGTTTCTGGGACCTTGGGGGGAATGAGCAGTTCTTC.

The CDR3 DNA reads TGTGCCAGCAGCTTAGCTGGCGTTCGGTCACCCCTCCACTTT. Protein sequence: CASSLAGVRSPLHF. V usage is TRBV7-2 and J usage is TRBJ1-6; D is uncertain. CDR1 is SGHTA and CDR2 is FQGNSA in the germline V gene. This CDR3 spans 14 amino acids. V lost 0 bases, J lost 10 bases, and 10 bases lay in between. Together with reference TRBV7-2 and TRBJ1-6, the CDR3 gives the full variable domain: GAGVSQSPSNKVTEKGKDVELRCDPISGHTALYWYRQSLGQGLEFLIYFQGNSAPDKSGLPSDRFSAERTGGSVSTLTIQRTQQEDSAVYLCASSLAGVRSPLHFGNGTRLTVT.

This clonotype showed up just a few times. This chain links TRBV11-2 with TRBJ2-1, with D possibly being TRBD1 (6 bases). The CDR3 length is 15 residues. CDR1 is SGHAT, CDR2 FQNNGV, per germline. V lost 1 base, J lost 4 bases, and 11 bases lay in between. The CDR3 DNA reads as TGTGCCAGCAGCTTAGTGGGGGCAGATTACAATGAGCAGTTCTTC. Amino acids: CASSLVGADYNEQFF.

About this clonotype itself: A much larger clone sits a single nucleotide away, making a read error possible. The chain links TRBV7-8 to TRBJ2-7, with D possibly TRBD2 on 5 matching bases. Between the trimmed V and J ends, which lost 5 bases and 6 bases, there was a span of 20 bases. Looked up from germline, CDR1 is SGHVS and CDR2 is FQNEAQ. The CDR3 runs 15 residues. CDR3 residues: CASSPRLTGNAEQYF. As DNA, the CDR3 is TGTGCCAGCAGCCCCCGACTAACGGGAAACGCCGAGCAGTACTTC.

This clonotype appeared many times. The chain carries TRBV7-3 and TRBJ1-1; D remains ambiguous. The CDR3 is made up of 14 amino acids. Germline CDR1 SGHTA, CDR2 FQGTGA. Trimming took 1 base from V and 6 from J, leaving 12 bases between them. In DNA form, the CDR3 reads TGTGCCAGCAGCTTAAACCCGGGTGGGGCTGAAGCTTTCTTT. It is translated as CASSLNPGGAEAFF.

The chain links TRBV5-6 to TRBJ1-1, with a tentative D call TRBD1 (5 bases). Germline CDR1 reads SGHDT; CDR2 reads YYEEEE. V lost 4 bases, J lost 0 bases, and 10 bases lay in between. The length of the CDR3 is 14 residues. The DNA of the CDR3 is TGTGCCAGCAGCGGAGCAGGGATGAACACTGAAGCTTTCTTT. It specifies CASSGAGMNTEAFF.

This clonotype has a handful of counts. The chain joins TRBV6-1 to TRBJ2-3; TRBD2 agrees at 13 bases. Germline values: CDR1 MNHNS, CDR2 SASEGT. V lost 6 bases, J lost 7 bases, and 13 bases stayed unmatched. The CDR3 is 17 residues long. Written as DNA, the CDR3 is TGTGCCAGCAGCCCAGCCTCACTAGCGGGAGGGCGTAATACGCAGTATTTT. As protein: CASSPASLAGGRNTQYF.

V and J are TRBV6-2 or TRBV6-3 and TRBJ1-1; no clear D gene. The CDR3 is 13 amino acids. V shed 7 bases and J shed 4 bases, with 13 bases lying between them. In germline, CDR1 is MNHEY, CDR2 SVGEGT. CDR3 sequence reads: CASKRGSSTEAFF. CDR3 nucleotide sequence: TGTGCCAGCAAGCGCGGCAGTAGCACTGAAGCTTTCTTT.

The chain has TRBV12-3 or TRBV12-4 and TRBJ2-3, with TRBD2 matching 9 bases. The CDR3 extends over 18 amino acids. The junction had 14 bases not matched to a gene; V was cut back by 7 bases and J by 0 bases. The CDR3 reads CASNWRGGGPSSTDTQYF. DNA for the CDR3: TGTGCCAGCAACTGGCGCGGGGGGGGACCGTCTAGCACAGATACGCAGTATTTT.

About this clonotype: With a much larger clone just one base away, this may be a read error. The CDR3 reads CARQTGGLGNTTYF. CDR3 sequence (DNA): TGTGCCCGTCAAACAGGGGGCCTTGGAAACACCACATATTTT. The chain couples TRBV30 to TRBJ1-3; TRBD1 matches at 9 bases. Germline CDR1 GTSNPN, CDR2 SVGIG (reference sequence). CDR3 length equals 14 residues.

The table lists this clonotype with a few counts. This chain joins TRBV2 and TRBJ1-1; D is perhaps TRBD1 (6 bases). CDR1 is SNHLY, CDR2 FYNNEI, per germline. CDR3 length: 13 residues. The V gene lost 7 bases and the J gene lost 8 bases, with 17 bases spanning the gap. The CDR3 nucleotides are TGTGCCAGCAACAGGGTTGGGGGAGGAGAAGCTTTCTTT. It is translated as CASNRVGGGEAFF.

This chain uses TRBV7-2 with TRBJ1-3; no clear D. This CDR3 is built from 16 residues. Germline CDR1 reads SGHTA; CDR2 reads FQGNSA. V was shortened by 0 bases and J by 3 bases, with 12 bases between the two germline ends. In DNA, the CDR3 is TGTGCCAGCAGCTTAGCGCCAAGTATAGATGGAAACACCATATATTTT. The encoded protein is CASSLAPSIDGNTIYF.

CDR3 protein: CATSDPGLAGVVQFF. The CDR3 DNA reads as TGTGCCACCAGTGACCCCGGACTAGCGGGAGTAGTACAGTTCTTC. The rearrangement links TRBV24-1 to TRBJ2-1; 13 nucleotides line up with TRBD2. V trimming: 4 bases; J trimming: 13 bases; junction bases outside the gene matches: 9. Germline V gene data show CDR1 as KGHDR and CDR2 as SFDVKD. This CDR3 has 15 residues.